The 8 T cell receptor beta chains in this list originate from one sample, sequenced in a study of T cell repertoires in cytomegalovirus infection. Their antigens are not known. A single record per CDR3 protein comes from TCRdb applying MiXCR to the reads. The sample includes under 200,000 distinct CDR3 sequences, roughly 20% of them seen just once. Sequencing used CD8+ T cells from cultured PBMCs, obtained from culture after CMV antigen stimulation. These receptors all stem from a human donor in good health (CMV status not recorded). Some clones in this sample may be carry-over from other donors' samples.

The table lists this clonotype with a few counts. The rearrangement links TRBV4-1 to TRBJ2-5; D perhaps matches TRBD2 (5 bases). Germline lookup yields CDR1 MGHRA and CDR2 YSYEKL. The CDR3 length is 12 residues. V lost 6 bases and J 5 bases, leaving 10 bases between the germline ends. As DNA, the CDR3 is TGCGCCAGCAGTGGGAGCCGTGAGACCCAGTACTTC. Protein sequence: CASSGSRETQYF.

The sample holds a few counts of this clonotype. The chain uses TRBV14 and TRBJ2-3; a possible D gene is TRBD2 (6 bases). Between the trimmed V and J ends, which lost 2 bases and 2 bases, there was a span of 14 bases. This CDR3 is 16 amino acids long. Germline loops: CDR1 SGHDN, CDR2 FVKESK. For the CDR3, the DNA is TGTGCCAGCAGCCAATCGGAGGGCAGCTACACAGATACGCAGTATTTT. It yields the protein CASSQSEGSYTDTQYF.

The chain links TRBV6-5 to TRBJ1-5; no clear D. CDR3 length: 14 residues. The V gene's germline CDR1 is MNHEY and CDR2 SVGAGI. V shed 2 bases and J shed 0 bases, with 5 bases lying between them. The CDR3 nucleotides are TGTGCCAGCAGTTACGGTGGTAGCAATCAGCCCCAGCATTTT. It codes for CASSYGGSNQPQHF.

The V gene is TRBV6-6, the J gene TRBJ2-3, with D perhaps TRBD2 (5 bases). This CDR3 spans 13 amino acids. V was trimmed by 3 bases and J by 6 bases, leaving 10 bases between them. Germline CDR1 and CDR2: MNHNY and SVGAGI (reference sequence). The CDR3 DNA reads TGTGCCAGCAGTTATCGGCCGGGGGATACGCAGTATTTT. It codes for CASSYRPGDTQYF.

This clonotype was observed a handful of times. The chain joins TRBV19 to TRBJ2-1, with 9 bases identical to TRBD2. The V gene's germline CDR1 is LNHDA and CDR2 SQIVND (reference sequence). Unmatched junction bases numbered 4, after V lost 3 bases and J lost 4 bases. The CDR3 length is 15 residues. The CDR3 sequence is CASSMRGGLYNEQFF. In DNA form, the CDR3 reads TGTGCCAGTAGTATGCGGGGGGGCTTATACAATGAGCAGTTCTTC.

The chain couples TRBV6-1 to TRBJ1-5; D not resolved. The CDR3 has 13 residues. V gave up 2 bases and J gave up 3 bases, with 5 bases separating them. Germline lookup yields CDR1 MNHNS and CDR2 SASEGT. The CDR3 region is CASSENYNQPQHF. The CDR3, as DNA: TGTGCCAGCAGTGAAAATTACAATCAGCCCCAGCATTTT.

The chain couples TRBV12-3 or TRBV12-4 to TRBJ1-5; no firm D call. Trimming removed 7 bases from V and 4 bases from J, with 14 bases in between. The length of the CDR3 is 14 residues. Here the CDR3 reads CASTAVGANQPQHF. The CDR3, as DNA: TGTGCCAGCACCGCCGTCGGAGCAAATCAGCCCCAGCATTTT.

V usage is TRBV7-9 and J usage is TRBJ1-2, with D unresolved. This CDR3 spans 15 amino acids. CDR1 is SEHNR and CDR2 is FQNEAQ in the germline V gene (reference sequence). Trimming removed 5 bases at V and 0 bases at J, with 13 bases between. CDR3 loop: CASSPSVTANYGYTF. The CDR3, as DNA: TGTGCCAGCAGCCCCTCTGTAACAGCTAACTATGGCTACACCTTC.